This T cell receptor (beta chain) comes out of a study of OX40 agonist ivuxolimab in advanced cancers. Study details: Clinicians treated patients with ivuxolimab, an agonistic anti-OX40 (CD134) antibody. Three individuals attained partial responses, comprising one hepatocellular carcinoma case and two cutaneous melanoma cases.

Germline V gene data show CDR1 as MDHEN and CDR2 as SYDVKM. The V gene lost 5 bases and the J gene lost 7 bases, with 12 bases spanning the gap. CDR3 length equals 13 residues. Worth noting for this clone: Its target is unknown.

Findings and caveats of the study: Low normalized T-cell clonal expansion was also seen in some nonresponders.

Profiled with immunoSEQ multiplex PCR; TCRdb holds only in-frame clones, not every one. The sample yields about 13,000 clones, more than 75% seen once. This TCR came from an adult with an advanced solid tumor such as melanoma, head and neck, liver or kidney cancer. The J gene is TRBJ1-5, the V gene TRBV28; D call uncertain. The material was CD4+ or CD8+ T cells sorted from blood, obtained in a trial of the OX40 agonist ivuxolimab. CDR3 sequence: CASSAPLGQPQHF. In DNA, the CDR3 is TGTGCCAGCAGTGCCCCCCTTGGGCAGCCCCAGCATTTT.